This TCR beta chain was captured in a study of T cell responses to AZD1222 COVID-19 vaccine. Study-wide points: CD4 TCRs linked to vaccination spanned spike, dominating at 160-218 and 743-854. At study baseline, merely six AZD1222 recipients were seropositive. Spike-specific TCR breadth and depth were elevated following two AZD1222 doses. No repertoire was sampled before or during the peak T cell response, only after it.

Measured with immunoSEQ multiplex PCR; TCRdb has only the in-frame clones, and not every one. The table shows about 100,000 clones, with around 94% occurring only once. This CDR3 spans 13 amino acids. As regards this clone: The antigen is not known.

V is TRBV21-1 and J is TRBJ1-5. TRBV21-1 is a documented pseudogene. The clonotype was recovered from an adult in good health. The specimen comprised peripheral blood, sampled on day 0 of AZD1222 vaccination. As DNA, the CDR3 is TGTGCCAGCAGCAAAGGAATGAATCAGCCCCAGCATTTT. Encoded protein: CASSKGMNQPQHF.